This is a list of T cell receptor beta chains from one sample in a study of blood T cell repertoires in COVID-19. The assay was immunoSEQ multiplex PCR, and TCRdb's table has in-frame clones only and misses some. The sample yields approximately 30,000 clones, approximately 80% seen once. The sample taken for sequencing was peripheral blood. The receptors originated from a woman aged 55-70 years with acute or convalescent COVID-19. Both conserved end residues are trimmed from each CDR3. Not all rows give a size; the values are once, few, many and, for expanded clones, a class.

abundance: -
v_gene: TRBV24-1
j_gene: TRBJ1-1
CDR3aa: ATSATTGNTEAF

abundance: -
v_gene: TRBV28
j_gene: TRBJ1-5
CDR3aa: ASSLAAGAQH

abundance: -
v_gene: TRBV7-9
j_gene: TRBJ2-3
CDR3aa: ASSFGGAPTDTQY

abundance: -
v_gene: TRBV30
j_gene: TRBJ2-3
CDR3aa: AWTSGGRTDTQY

abundance: -
v_gene: TRBV6-1
j_gene: TRBJ1-1
CDR3aa: ASSDALQGGTEAF

abundance: few
v_gene: TRBV6-1
j_gene: TRBJ1-4
CDR3aa: ASSVGTYTTNEKLF

abundance: -
v_gene: TRBV12-5
j_gene: TRBJ1-1
CDR3aa: ASGKTGAMNTEAF

abundance: -
v_gene: TRBV30
j_gene: TRBJ1-5
CDR3aa: AWSVKGGGNQPQH

abundance: few
v_gene: TRBV5-4
j_gene: TRBJ2-7
CDR3aa: ASSSTGSSYEQY

abundance: -
v_gene: TRBV12-3/TRBV12-4
j_gene: TRBJ1-4
CDR3aa: ASSPGQKNKVF

abundance: -
v_gene: TRBV2
j_gene: TRBJ1-4
CDR3aa: ASSARQALNEKLF

abundance: -
v_gene: TRBV19
j_gene: TRBJ1-5
CDR3aa: ASSIPRDWNQPQH

abundance: -
v_gene: TRBV19
j_gene: TRBJ1-4
CDR3aa: ASRGGSDEKLF

abundance: -
v_gene: TRBV7-9
j_gene: TRBJ1-1
CDR3aa: ASSQQQGTEAF

abundance: -
v_gene: TRBV5-1
j_gene: TRBJ1-3
CDR3aa: ASSLSGSSGNTIY

abundance: -
v_gene: TRBV12-3/TRBV12-4
j_gene: TRBJ1-2
CDR3aa: AIASGVQYGYT

abundance: -
v_gene: TRBV14
j_gene: TRBJ1-4
CDR3aa: ASSQDVTRVDGNEKLF

abundance: -
v_gene: TRBV27
j_gene: TRBJ2-3
CDR3aa: ASGRHEDTQY

abundance: -
v_gene: TRBV30
j_gene: TRBJ2-3
CDR3aa: AWSGTTSGGADTQY

abundance: -
v_gene: TRBV10-3
j_gene: TRBJ2-7
CDR3aa: AIATAGREQY

abundance: -
v_gene: TRBV13
j_gene: TRBJ1-2
CDR3aa: ASSPTLRQGASYGYT

abundance: -
v_gene: TRBV9
j_gene: TRBJ2-7
CDR3aa: ASSPNTGGYEQY

abundance: -
v_gene: TRBV11-3
j_gene: TRBJ2-1
CDR3aa: ASSLAGGPHNEQF

abundance: -
v_gene: TRBV2
j_gene: TRBJ2-7
CDR3aa: ASSWKGQGARSEQY

abundance: medium-sized
v_gene: TRBV19
j_gene: TRBJ1-5
CDR3aa: ASRENQGAGQPQH

abundance: -
v_gene: TRBV4-1
j_gene: TRBJ2-7
CDR3aa: ASSRSGTGDYEQY

abundance: -
v_gene: TRBV6-2/TRBV6-3
j_gene: TRBJ1-2
CDR3aa: ASSYAGQGASGYT

abundance: -
v_gene: TRBV6-5
j_gene: TRBJ2-2
CDR3aa: ASRTPGANTGELF

abundance: -
v_gene: TRBV11-2
j_gene: TRBJ1-1
CDR3aa: ASSFTLDPANTEAF

abundance: -
v_gene: TRBV11-2
j_gene: TRBJ2-1
CDR3aa: ASSSLRDRVGDEQF

abundance: medium-sized
v_gene: TRBV2
j_gene: TRBJ2-7
CDR3aa: ASSSWWGLADEQY

abundance: -
v_gene: TRBV10-3
j_gene: TRBJ2-1
CDR3aa: AISPGTNNEQF

abundance: -
v_gene: TRBV12-5
j_gene: TRBJ1-2
CDR3aa: ASGLVTGVGVNYGYT

abundance: -
v_gene: TRBV7-8
j_gene: TRBJ1-2
CDR3aa: ASSGRTGWGGYT

abundance: once
v_gene: TRBV5-1
j_gene: TRBJ1-5
CDR3aa: ASSAGQGINQPQH

abundance: -
v_gene: TRBV30
j_gene: TRBJ2-7
CDR3aa: AWSSEGVSEQY

abundance: -
v_gene: TRBV28
j_gene: TRBJ1-2
CDR3aa: ASSLVGGQLGGYT

abundance: medium-sized
v_gene: TRBV10-1
j_gene: TRBJ1-6
CDR3aa: ASSRDRGLNSPLH

abundance: -
v_gene: TRBV10-2
j_gene: TRBJ1-6
CDR3aa: ASSEYGNSPLH

abundance: -
v_gene: TRBV6-1
j_gene: TRBJ1-4
CDR3aa: ASSEGAGGGEKLF

abundance: -
v_gene: TRBV4-1
j_gene: TRBJ1-1
CDR3aa: ASSRKPGQANTEAF

abundance: -
v_gene: TRBV30
j_gene: TRBJ1-4
CDR3aa: ASQQAGDEKLF

abundance: few
v_gene: TRBV2
j_gene: TRBJ1-2
CDR3aa: AIGQGSYT

abundance: -
v_gene: TRBV6-1
j_gene: TRBJ1-2
CDR3aa: ASSEMGAGIYGYT

abundance: -
v_gene: TRBV10-3
j_gene: TRBJ2-3
CDR3aa: AITPSGGAKDTQY

abundance: -
v_gene: TRBV29-1
j_gene: TRBJ1-1
CDR3aa: SVVGENTEAF

abundance: -
v_gene: TRBV28
j_gene: TRBJ1-5
CDR3aa: ASRTGGRGNQPQH

abundance: -
v_gene: TRBV7-6
j_gene: TRBJ2-2
CDR3aa: ASSPRRGSGKDTGELF